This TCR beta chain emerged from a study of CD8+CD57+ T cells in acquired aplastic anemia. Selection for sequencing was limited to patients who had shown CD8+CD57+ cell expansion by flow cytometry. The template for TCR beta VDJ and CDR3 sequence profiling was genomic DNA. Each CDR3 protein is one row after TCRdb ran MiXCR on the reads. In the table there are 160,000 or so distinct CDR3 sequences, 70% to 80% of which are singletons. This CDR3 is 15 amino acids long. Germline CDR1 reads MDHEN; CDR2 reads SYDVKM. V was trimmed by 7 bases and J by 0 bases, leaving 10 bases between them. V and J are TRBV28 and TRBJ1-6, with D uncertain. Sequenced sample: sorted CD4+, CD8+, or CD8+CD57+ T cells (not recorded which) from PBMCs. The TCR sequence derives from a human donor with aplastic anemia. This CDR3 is CASNQASSYNSPLHF. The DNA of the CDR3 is TGTGCCAGCAATCAGGCAAGCTCCTATAATTCACCCCTCCACTTT.